Following are 15 T cell receptor beta chains from one sample sequenced in a study of cytomegalovirus exposure and HLA in healthy donors. The study ran its PCR with 60 Vbeta and 13 Jbeta primers. Generated by immunoSEQ multiplex PCR, the TCRdb table keeps only in-frame clones and is missing some. Counted here are 150,000 to 200,000 clones, 65% to 80% occurring once; the ten biggest clones make up 2.5% to 3.5%. Sample: PBMCs. Receptors were obtained from a male donor in good health and CMV-seronegative.

The rearrangement uses TRBV4-1 and TRBJ2-2; D unclear. The CDR3 spans 16 residues. The germline CDR1 and CDR2 sequences are MGHRA and YSYEKL. V was cut by 4 bases and J by 0 bases, with 12 bases left in between. The CDR3 DNA sequence: TGCGCCAGCAGCCCACCCATGCAGTCGAACACCGGGGAGCTGTTTTTT. Translated: CASSPPMQSNTGELFF.

The DNA for the CDR3 is TGTGCCAGCAGTTACTCGCGCTTGGGGGCCGGAGAGACCCAGTACTTC. Encoded protein: CASSYSRLGAGETQYF. The V call is TRBV6-5, the J call TRBJ2-5, with D possibly being TRBD1 (6 bases). The CDR3 is made up of 16 amino acids. CDR1 is MNHEY, CDR2 SVGAGI, per germline. The germline V and J ends were trimmed by 0 bases and 4 bases, with 15 bases remaining between them.

The rearrangement uses TRBV10-3 and TRBJ1-5; D is undetermined. The CDR3 totals 14 residues. Trimming took 4 bases from V and 2 from J, leaving 9 bases between them. Germline V gives CDR1 ENHRY, CDR2 SYGVKD. As DNA, the CDR3 is TGTGCCATCAGTGGCAGTGGAGGCAATCAGCCCCAGCATTTT. Amino acid sequence: CAISGSGGNQPQHF.

This CDR3 is CAILEDNTEAFF. DNA for the CDR3: TGTGCCATTTTAGAAGATAACACTGAAGCTTTCTTT. The genes are TRBV2 and TRBJ1-1; D is undetermined. Between the trimmed V and J ends, which lost 10 bases and 2 bases, there was a span of 11 bases. There are 12 residues in the CDR3. CDR1 SNHLY and CDR2 FYNNEI come from the germline V gene.

This chain joins TRBV10-3 and TRBJ2-2; 13 nucleotides agree with TRBD2. Germline V gene data show CDR1 as ENHRY and CDR2 as SYGVKD. The CDR3 sequence is 16 residues long. J was trimmed by 5 bases and V by 0 bases; bases with no gene match: 0. CDR3: CAISESTSGRTGELFF. The CDR3 nucleotides read TGTGCCATCAGTGAGTCGACTAGCGGGAGGACCGGGGAGCTGTTTTTT.

This rearrangement joins TRBV27 to TRBJ1-2; 10 positions agree with TRBD1. This CDR3 is built from 15 residues. Germline V gene lookup returns CDR1 MNHEY and CDR2 SMNVEV (reference sequence). The ends lost 3 bases at V and 6 bases at J; junction bases unmatched: 7. The CDR3 region is CASSFSRQGANGYTF. The DNA for the CDR3 is TGTGCCAGCAGTTTCTCCCGACAGGGGGCAAATGGCTACACCTTC.

The chain couples TRBV5-6 to TRBJ1-5, with 8 bases aligning to TRBD1. The V gene end was trimmed by 1 base and the J gene end by 0 bases; junction bases not matched to a gene: 6. The length of the CDR3 is 17 residues. CDR1 SGHDT and CDR2 YYEEEE come from the germline V gene. The chain's CDR3 is CASSLRTGTLSNQPQHF. In DNA form, the CDR3 reads TGTGCCAGCAGCTTGCGGACAGGGACCCTTAGCAATCAGCCCCAGCATTTT.

This chain uses TRBV28 with TRBJ2-7, with D perhaps TRBD1 (6 bases). V was clipped by 2 bases and J by 6 bases, with 14 bases between them. The CDR3 length is 14 residues. Germline assignment: CDR1 MDHEN and CDR2 SYDVKM. This chain's CDR3 is CASSLEQGASEQYF. CDR3 sequence (DNA): TGTGCCAGCAGTTTAGAACAGGGAGCGTCCGAGCAGTACTTC.

The chain is built from TRBV18 and TRBJ1-5; 7 bases align to TRBD1. Germline V gene data show CDR1 as KGHSH and CDR2 as LQKENI. The CDR3 is made up of 16 amino acids. V dropped 4 bases and J dropped 5; count of bases not matched to a gene: 11. The CDR3 loop reads CASSQQGHSVDQPQHF. The CDR3 nucleotides are TGTGCCAGCTCACAACAGGGGCATTCGGTCGATCAGCCCCAGCATTTT.

This clone was detected a few times. This sequence joins TRBV29-1 and TRBJ2-7; TRBD1 matches at 7 bases. V was clipped by 4 bases and J by 6 bases; unmatched bases: 3. Germline V gene lookup returns CDR1 SQVTM and CDR2 ANQGSEA. The CDR3 runs 11 residues. CDR3 DNA sequence: TGCAGCGTTGCGGGGACAGCCGAGCAGTACTTC. Translating gives CSVAGTAEQYF.

The V gene is TRBV29-1, the J gene TRBJ1-1, with TRBD1 identical over 10 bases. Germline trimming cut 8 bases from V and 4 bases from J; bases unmatched to any gene: 10. Germline V gene data show CDR1 as SQVTM and CDR2 as ANQGSEA. The CDR3 is made up of 14 amino acids. This CDR3 is CSTRRGQGGTEAFF. The DNA for the CDR3 is TGCAGCACCCGGCGTGGACAGGGGGGCACTGAAGCTTTCTTT.

J is TRBJ1-6 and V is TRBV25-1, with 10 positions matching TRBD1. Germline CDR1 is MGHDK and CDR2 is SYGVNS. The CDR3 spans 16 residues. The ends lost 1 base at V and 6 bases at J; junction bases unmatched: 3. CDR3 in amino acids: CASSEWTGGFNSPLHF. The CDR3 region has the DNA TGTGCCAGCAGTGAATGGACAGGGGGATTTAATTCACCCCTCCACTTT.

In this sample, this clone turned up a few times. The V and J genes are TRBV27 and TRBJ2-7; TRBD2 might be the D (7 bases). V lost 5 bases, J lost 9 bases, and 20 bases lay in between. The germline V gene has CDR1 MNHEY and CDR2 SMNVEV (reference sequence). CDR3 size: 14 residues. In nucleotides, the CDR3 is TGTGCCAGCAGTCCATACCAAGGGGGGGGGAGGCAGTACTTC. Amino acids: CASSPYQGGGRQYF.

V is TRBV10-3 and J is TRBJ2-7, with 9 positions matching TRBD2. After removal of 11 bases from V and 2 bases from J, the junction contained 7 bases not matched to a gene. The germline V gene encodes CDR1 ENHRY and CDR2 SYGVKD. The CDR3 has 13 residues. The CDR3 nucleotides are TGTGCCGTTAGCGGGGGCCAAACCTACGAGCAGTACTTC. Translated, it gives CAVSGGQTYEQYF.

CDR3 protein: CASSPGQGARNEQFF. The CDR3 bases are TGCGCCAGCAGCCCCGGACAGGGGGCGCGGAATGAGCAGTTCTTC. V usage is TRBV4-1 and J usage is TRBJ2-1; 11 bases are a match to TRBD1. The germline V gene encodes CDR1 MGHRA and CDR2 YSYEKL. The trim removed 4 bases at V and 7 bases at J, leaving 6 bases unmatched. CDR3 length equals 15 residues.